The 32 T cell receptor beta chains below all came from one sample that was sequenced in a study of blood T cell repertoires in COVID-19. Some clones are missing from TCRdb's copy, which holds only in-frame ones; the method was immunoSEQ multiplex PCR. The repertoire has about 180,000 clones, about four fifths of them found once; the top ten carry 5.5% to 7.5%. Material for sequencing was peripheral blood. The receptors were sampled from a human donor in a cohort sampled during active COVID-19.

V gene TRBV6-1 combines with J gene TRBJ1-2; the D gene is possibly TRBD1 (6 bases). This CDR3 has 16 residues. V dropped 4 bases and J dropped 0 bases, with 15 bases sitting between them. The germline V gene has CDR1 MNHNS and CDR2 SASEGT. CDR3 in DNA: TGTGCCAGCAGTGCCCGGGACACTGAAGCTAACTATGGCTACACCTTC. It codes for CASSARDTEANYGYTF.

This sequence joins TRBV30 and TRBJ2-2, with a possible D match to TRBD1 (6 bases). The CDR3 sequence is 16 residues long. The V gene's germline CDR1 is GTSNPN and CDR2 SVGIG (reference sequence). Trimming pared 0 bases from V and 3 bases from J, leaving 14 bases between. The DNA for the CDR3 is TGTGCCTGGAGTGTATTGAAAACAGGGCACACCGGGGAGCTGTTTTTT. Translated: CAWSVLKTGHTGELFF.

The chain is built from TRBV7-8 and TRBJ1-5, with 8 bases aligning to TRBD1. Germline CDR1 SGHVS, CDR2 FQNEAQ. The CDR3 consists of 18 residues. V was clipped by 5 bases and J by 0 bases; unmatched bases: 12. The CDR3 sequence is CASSPGTGATYSNQPQHF. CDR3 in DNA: TGTGCCAGCAGCCCGGGGACAGGCGCAACCTATAGCAATCAGCCCCAGCATTTT.

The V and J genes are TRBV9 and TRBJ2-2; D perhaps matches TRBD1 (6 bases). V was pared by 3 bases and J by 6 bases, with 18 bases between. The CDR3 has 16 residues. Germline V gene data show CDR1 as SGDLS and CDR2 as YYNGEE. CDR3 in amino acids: CASSGYTGFTAGELFF. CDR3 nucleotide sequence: TGTGCCAGCAGCGGATACACAGGGTTTACGGCCGGGGAGCTGTTTTTT.

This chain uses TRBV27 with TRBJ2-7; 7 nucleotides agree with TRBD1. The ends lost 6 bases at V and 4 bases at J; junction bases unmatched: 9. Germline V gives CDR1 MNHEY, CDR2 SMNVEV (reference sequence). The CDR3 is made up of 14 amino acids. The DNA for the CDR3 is TGTGCCAGCAGCAGAACGGGACAGAAATACGAGCAGTACTTC. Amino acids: CASSRTGQKYEQYF.

The CDR3 coding sequence is TGTGCCAGCAGCGTAGAGGAGGGTCGGTACACTGAAGCTTTCTTT. The encoded protein is CASSVEEGRYTEAFF. This sequence joins TRBV9 and TRBJ1-1; D not resolved. From germline, CDR1 is SGDLS and CDR2 YYNGEE. The CDR3 length is 15 residues. V lost 0 bases, J lost 3 bases, and 12 bases lay in between.

The CDR3 sequence: CASRSGTGAYEQYF. As DNA, the CDR3 is TGTGCCAGCAGATCCGGGACAGGGGCTTACGAGCAGTACTTC. This chain links TRBV6-5 with TRBJ2-7, with TRBD1 identical over 10 bases. This CDR3 spans 14 amino acids. The ends lost 6 bases at V and 4 bases at J; junction bases unmatched: 6. CDR1 and CDR2 (germline): MNHEY, SVGAGI.

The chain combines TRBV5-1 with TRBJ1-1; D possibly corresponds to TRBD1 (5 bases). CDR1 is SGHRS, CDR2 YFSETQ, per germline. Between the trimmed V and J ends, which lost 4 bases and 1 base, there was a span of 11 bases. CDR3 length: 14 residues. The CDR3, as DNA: TGCGCCAGCAGCACGGGACTCAAGAACACTGAAGCTTTCTTT. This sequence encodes CASSTGLKNTEAFF.

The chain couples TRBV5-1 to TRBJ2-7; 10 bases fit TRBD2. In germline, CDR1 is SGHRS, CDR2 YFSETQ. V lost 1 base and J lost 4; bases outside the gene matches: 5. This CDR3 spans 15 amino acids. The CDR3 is CASSLFGTSDYEQYF. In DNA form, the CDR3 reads TGCGCCAGCAGCTTGTTCGGGACTAGCGATTACGAGCAGTACTTC.

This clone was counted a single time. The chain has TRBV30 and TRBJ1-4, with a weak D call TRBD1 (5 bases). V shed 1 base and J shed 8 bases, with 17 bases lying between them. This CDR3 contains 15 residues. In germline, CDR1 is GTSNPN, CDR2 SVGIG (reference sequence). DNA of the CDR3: TGTGCCTGGAGTGGAAACAGGTTGTTGGGGGAAAAACTGTTTTTT. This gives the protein CAWSGNRLLGEKLFF.

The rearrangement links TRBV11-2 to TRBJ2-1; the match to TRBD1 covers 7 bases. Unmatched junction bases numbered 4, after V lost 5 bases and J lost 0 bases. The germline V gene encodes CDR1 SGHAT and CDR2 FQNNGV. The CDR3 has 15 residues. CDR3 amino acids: CASSTRQGSYNEQFF. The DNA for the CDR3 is TGTGCCAGCAGCACCAGACAGGGCTCCTACAATGAGCAGTTCTTC.

Here the CDR3 reads CASTAPGGATYEQYF. CDR3 sequence (DNA): TGTGCCAGCACCGCCCCGGGGGGAGCAACCTACGAGCAGTACTTC. The rearrangement uses TRBV6-5 and TRBJ2-7, with TRBD2 identical over 7 bases. CDR3 length equals 15 residues. Germline V gene data show CDR1 as MNHEY and CDR2 as SVGAGI. J was trimmed by 2 bases and V by 7 bases; bases with no gene match: 11.

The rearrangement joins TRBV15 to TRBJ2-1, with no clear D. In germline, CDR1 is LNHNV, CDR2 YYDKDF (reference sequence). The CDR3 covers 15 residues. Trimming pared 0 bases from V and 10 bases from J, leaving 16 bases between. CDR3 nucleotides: TGTGCCACCAGCAGAGAAACTAACCCATCGGAGGAGCAGTTCTTC. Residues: CATSRETNPSEEQFF.

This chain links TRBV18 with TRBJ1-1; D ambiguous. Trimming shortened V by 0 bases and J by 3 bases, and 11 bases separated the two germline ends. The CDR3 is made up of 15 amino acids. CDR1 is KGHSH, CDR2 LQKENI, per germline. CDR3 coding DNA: TGTGCCAGCTCACCACCGACGGGTAAGGACACTGAAGCTTTCTTT. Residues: CASSPPTGKDTEAFF.

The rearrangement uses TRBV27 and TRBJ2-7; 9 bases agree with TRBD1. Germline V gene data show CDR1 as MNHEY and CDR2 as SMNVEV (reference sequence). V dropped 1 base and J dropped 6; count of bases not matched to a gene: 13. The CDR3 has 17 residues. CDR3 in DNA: TGTGCCAGCAGTTTATACGTCGGGGGACAGGGTAGGAGCGAGCAGTACTTC. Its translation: CASSLYVGGQGRSEQYF.

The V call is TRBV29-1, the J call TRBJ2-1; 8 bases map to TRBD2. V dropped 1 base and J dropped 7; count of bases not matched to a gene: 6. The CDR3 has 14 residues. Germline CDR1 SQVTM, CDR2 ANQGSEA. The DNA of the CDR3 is TGCAGCGTTGAAGGTGGCGGGGGGCGAAATGAGCAGTTCTTC. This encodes CSVEGGGGRNEQFF.

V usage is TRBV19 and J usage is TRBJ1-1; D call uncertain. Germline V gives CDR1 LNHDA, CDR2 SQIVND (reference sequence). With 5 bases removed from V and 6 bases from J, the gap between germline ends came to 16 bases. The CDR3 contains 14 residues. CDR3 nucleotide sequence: TGTGCCAGTAGTCGCGCGACTGGACTCTCTGAAGCTTTCTTT. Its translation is CASSRATGLSEAFF.

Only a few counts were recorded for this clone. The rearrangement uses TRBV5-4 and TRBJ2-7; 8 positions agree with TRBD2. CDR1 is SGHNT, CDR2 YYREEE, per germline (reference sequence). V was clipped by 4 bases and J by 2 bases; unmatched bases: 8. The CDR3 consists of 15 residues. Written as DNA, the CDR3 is TGTGCCAGCAGCCTCGGGGGGGGACCCACCTACGAGCAGTACTTC. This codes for CASSLGGGPTYEQYF.

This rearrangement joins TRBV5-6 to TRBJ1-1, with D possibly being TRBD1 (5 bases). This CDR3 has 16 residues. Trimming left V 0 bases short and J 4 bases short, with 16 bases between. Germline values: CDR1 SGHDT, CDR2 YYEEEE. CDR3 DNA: TGTGCCAGCAGCTTGGCCGGGGGAGGCCCAGGCACTGAAGCTTTCTTT. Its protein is CASSLAGGGPGTEAFF.

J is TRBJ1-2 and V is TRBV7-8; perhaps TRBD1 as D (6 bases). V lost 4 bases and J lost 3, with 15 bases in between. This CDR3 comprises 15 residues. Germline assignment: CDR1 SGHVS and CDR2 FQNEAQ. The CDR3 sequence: CASSSVQGPHYGYTF. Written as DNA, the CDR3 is TGTGCCAGCAGCTCCGTACAGGGTCCCCACTATGGCTACACCTTC.

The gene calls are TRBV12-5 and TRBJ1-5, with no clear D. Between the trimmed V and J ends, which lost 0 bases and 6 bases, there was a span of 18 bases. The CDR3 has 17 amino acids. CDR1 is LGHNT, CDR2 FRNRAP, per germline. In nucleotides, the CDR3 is TGTGCTAGTGGTTTGGTAGTTGCAACTAGGGCGGGTCAGCCCCAGCATTTT. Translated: CASGLVVATRAGQPQHF.

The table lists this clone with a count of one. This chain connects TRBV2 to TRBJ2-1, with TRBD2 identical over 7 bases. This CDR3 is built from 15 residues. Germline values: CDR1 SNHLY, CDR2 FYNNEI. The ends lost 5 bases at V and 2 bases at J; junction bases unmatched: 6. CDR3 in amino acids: CASSQGGLAYNEQFF. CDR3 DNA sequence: TGTGCCAGCAGTCAAGGCGGACTAGCCTACAATGAGCAGTTCTTC.

The CDR3 loop reads CASSPGHPDPHEQYF. The CDR3 coding sequence is TGTGCCAGCAGTCCAGGACACCCGGACCCCCACGAGCAGTACTTC. This chain connects TRBV2 to TRBJ2-7, with D perhaps matching TRBD1 (5 bases). V lost 5 bases and J lost 5, with 19 bases in between. The CDR3 covers 15 residues. Germline CDR1 and CDR2: SNHLY and FYNNEI.

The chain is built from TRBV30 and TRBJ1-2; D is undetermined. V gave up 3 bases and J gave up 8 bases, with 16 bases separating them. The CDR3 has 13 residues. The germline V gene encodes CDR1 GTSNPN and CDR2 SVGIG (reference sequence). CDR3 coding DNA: TGTGCCTGGAGGTCCCGGTCTGCGGGAGGCTACACCTTC. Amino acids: CAWRSRSAGGYTF.

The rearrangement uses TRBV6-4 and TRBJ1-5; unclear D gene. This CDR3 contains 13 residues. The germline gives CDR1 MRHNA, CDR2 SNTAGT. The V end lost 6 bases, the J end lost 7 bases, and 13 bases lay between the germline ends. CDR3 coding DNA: TGTGCCAGCAGCGAGTTGGCGGGCCAGCCCCAGCATTTT. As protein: CASSELAGQPQHF.

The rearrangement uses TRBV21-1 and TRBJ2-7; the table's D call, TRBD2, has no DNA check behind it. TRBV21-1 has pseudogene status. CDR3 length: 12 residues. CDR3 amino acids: CALSGGYYEQYF. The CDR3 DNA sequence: TGTGCCCTCAGTGGGGGGTACTACGAGCAGTACTTC.

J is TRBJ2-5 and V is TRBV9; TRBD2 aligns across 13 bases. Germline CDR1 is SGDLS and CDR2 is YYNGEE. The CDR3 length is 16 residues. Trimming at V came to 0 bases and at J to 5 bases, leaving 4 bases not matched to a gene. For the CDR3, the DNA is TGTGCCAGCAGCGTAGGAGGGACTAGCGGGGCGGAGACCCAGTACTTC. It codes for CASSVGGTSGAETQYF.

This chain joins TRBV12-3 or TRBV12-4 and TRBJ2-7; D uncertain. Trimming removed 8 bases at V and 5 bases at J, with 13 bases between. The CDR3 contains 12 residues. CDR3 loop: CASGPVGHEQYF. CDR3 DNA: TGTGCCAGCGGCCCAGTGGGCCACGAGCAGTACTTC.

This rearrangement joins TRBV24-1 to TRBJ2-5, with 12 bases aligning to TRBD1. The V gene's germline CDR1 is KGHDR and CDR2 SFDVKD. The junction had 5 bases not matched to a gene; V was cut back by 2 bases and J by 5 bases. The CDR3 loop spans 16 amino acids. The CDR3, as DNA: TGTGCCACCAGTGATTCGGGACAGGGGGCAGGGGAGACCCAGTACTTC. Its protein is CATSDSGQGAGETQYF.

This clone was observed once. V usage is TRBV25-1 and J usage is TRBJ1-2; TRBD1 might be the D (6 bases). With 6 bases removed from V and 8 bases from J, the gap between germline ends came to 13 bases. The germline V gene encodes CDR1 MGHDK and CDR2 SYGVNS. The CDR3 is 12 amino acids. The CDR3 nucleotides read TGTGCCAGCAGGGAGACAGGTGGCGGCTACACCTTC. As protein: CASRETGGGYTF.

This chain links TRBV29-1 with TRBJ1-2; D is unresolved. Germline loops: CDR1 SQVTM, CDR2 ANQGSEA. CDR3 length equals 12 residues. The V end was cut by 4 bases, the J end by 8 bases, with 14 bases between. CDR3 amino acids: CSVAKAGRGYTF. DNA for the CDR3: TGCAGCGTTGCGAAGGCAGGCAGAGGCTACACCTTC.

CDR3 nucleotides: TGTGCCAGCATCCGGACAGGGGGCACAGATACGCAGTATTTT. Amino acids: CASIRTGGTDTQYF. V is TRBV21-1 and J is TRBJ2-3; TRBD1, the table's D call, was not compared with the DNA. TRBV21-1 is a recognized pseudogene. CDR3 length: 14 amino acids.